This entry describes one T cell receptor (beta chain). What it recognizes is unknown. The sample comes from a study of cytomegalovirus exposure and HLA in healthy donors. This PCR relied on a set of 60 Vbeta primers and 13 Jbeta primers. Sequencing was performed with immunoSEQ multiplex PCR; in TCRdb, only in-frame clones are kept and a portion is missing. The table gives 60,000 to 100,000 clones; the top ten clones make up about 4.2% of it. Findings and limits, study-wide: There were some public TCRs occurring in many donors, but most TCR sequences were rare. The authors later found most CMV-associated TCR beta chains appeared HLA-restricted.

The source material was PBMCs. The receptor comes from a man aged 25-40 years in good health and CMV-seronegative.

The CDR3 nucleotides read TGTGCCAGTAGGCGTGCGGAGGACCTCTATGGCTACACCTTC. This sequence encodes CASRRAEDLYGYTF. This sequence joins TRBV19 and TRBJ1-2; D unresolved. Looked up from germline, CDR1 is LNHDA and CDR2 is SQIVND (reference sequence). The V and J ends lost 6 bases and 4 bases respectively, with 15 bases between them. CDR3 size: 14 residues. Based on the CDR3 plus reference TRBV19 and TRBJ1-2, the full variable domain is DGGITQSPKYLFRKEGQNVTLSCEQNLNHDAMYWYRQDPGQGLRLIYYSQIVNDFQKGDIAEGYSVSREKKESFPLTVTSAQKNPTAFYLCASRRAEDLYGYTFGSGTRLTVV.